Listed below are T cell receptor beta chains from one sample, sequenced in a study of technical replicates of blood from a handful of donors. Only in-frame clones appear in the TCRdb table, and some are missing; sequencing was by immunoSEQ multiplex PCR. The sample has roughly 85,000 clones; about 93% are singletons. The sample consisted of T cells isolated from PBMCs. The receptors here all came from a human donor in good health. Each CDR3 is given with its conserved first and last residue. The D gene is left open where the match is weak. Rows give clone size only sometimes, using once, few, many, or a class for an expanded clone.

TRBD1,NA,TRBJ2-7,TRBV27,TGTGCCAGCACCTCGGGGACAGGGTCCTACGAGCAGTACTTC,CASTSGTGSYEQYF
NA,NA,TRBJ1-6,TRBV28,TGTGCCAGCAGCCTCAGTGAGGGTAATGATTCACCCCTCCACTTT,CASSLSEGNDSPLHF
TRBD1,NA,TRBJ1-1,TRBV10-1,TGCGCCAGCAGTGAGTTCAGGGGGGCTACTGAAGCTTTCTTT,CASSEFRGATEAFF
TRBD1,once,TRBJ1-1,TRBV5-1,TGCGCCAGCAGCCTTTCAGGGGGGACTGAAGCTTTCTTT,CASSLSGGTEAFF
NA,NA,TRBJ1-5,TRBV6-1,TGTGCCAGCGGGGGGGGACACGGTCAGCCCCAGCATTTT,CASGGGHGQPQHF
NA,NA,TRBJ2-3,TRBV5-1,TGCGCCAGCAGCCCCAAGGAGGCTACAGATACGCAGTATTTT,CASSPKEATDTQYF
NA,once,TRBJ2-6,TRBV11-2,TGTGGCACCGAGAGCTCTGGGGCCAACGTCCTGACTTTC,CGTESSGANVLTF
NA,NA,TRBJ2-7,TRBV19,TGTGCCAGTAGTATAGAATTTTCAGGGGCCTACGAGCAGTACTTC,CASSIEFSGAYEQYF
TRBD2,NA,TRBJ2-1,TRBV28,TGTGCCAGCAGTGCCCCTCTAGCGGGCCTAAACAATGAGCAGTTCTTC,CASSAPLAGLNNEQFF
NA,NA,TRBJ1-1,TRBV5-6,TGTGCCAGCAGCTTGTTCACAGGGCGGTCTGAAGCTTTCTTT,CASSLFTGRSEAFF
NA,NA,TRBJ2-5,TRBV19,TGTGCCAGTACTCCTGAAGGCAGGCGGGGTCGAGAGACCCAGTACTTC,CASTPEGRRGRETQYF
TRBD2,NA,TRBJ2-1,TRBV10-1,TGCGCCAGCAGCTTTAGCGGGAGCTACAATGAGCAGTTCTTC,CASSFSGSYNEQFF
NA,NA,TRBJ2-5,TRBV13,TGTGCCAGCAGCCCCGGGAGGGGGCGCTTGGAGACCCAGTACTTC,CASSPGRGRLETQYF
NA,NA,TRBJ1-2,TRBV5-4,TGTGCCAGCAGGGACAACCGACACACCACCGGCTATGGCTACACCTTC,CASRDNRHTTGYGYTF
TRBD2,NA,TRBJ2-7,TRBV19,TGTGCCAGTAGTGGGTCTAGCGGGTCCGGATTCTACGAGCAGTACTTC,CASSGSSGSGFYEQYF
NA,NA,TRBJ1-2,TRBV6-1,TGTGCCAGCAGTGAAGCACCGAGGCGTGGCTACACCTTC,CASSEAPRRGYTF
NA,NA,TRBJ2-7,TRBV6-1,TGTGCCACGGCCGCCCAACGGAGATCCTACGAGCAGTACTTC,CATAAQRRSYEQYF
NA,NA,TRBJ2-7,TRBV19,TGTGCCAGTAGTATAGGGGCAGCCCCCCGCGAGCAGTACTTC,CASSIGAAPREQYF
NA,NA,TRBJ2-3,TRBV7-9,TGTGCCAGCAGCTCACAGGGTATCGGGACAGATACGCAGTATTTT,CASSSQGIGTDTQYF
NA,NA,TRBJ2-7,TRBV5-1,TGCGCCAGCAGCTCCTCGGCCAGGACCTACGAGCAGTACTTC,CASSSSARTYEQYF
TRBD2,once,TRBJ2-5,TRBV6-5,TGTGCCAGCAGGACTGGACTAGCGGGATTTGAGACCCAGTACTTC,CASRTGLAGFETQYF
NA,few,TRBJ1-1,TRBV19,TGTGCCAGTAGTATAACAGTTAACACTGAAGCTTTCTTT,CASSITVNTEAFF
TRBD2,NA,TRBJ2-1,TRBV7-9,TGTGCCAGCAGCTTACTGGGACTAGCGGGGGATACCTACAATGAGCAGTTCTTC,CASSLLGLAGDTYNEQFF
NA,NA,TRBJ1-2,TRBV2,TGTGCCAGCAGGGACTCAACCCCAGCGGATGGCTACACCTTC,CASRDSTPADGYTF
NA,NA,TRBJ2-1,TRBV5-1,TGCGCCAGCAGCTTGGCCGGGTTGCCGCAGAATGAGCAGTTCTTC,CASSLAGLPQNEQFF
NA,NA,TRBJ2-1,TRBV21-1,TGTGCCAGCACCTCCCTCGGGGGGGTAGCCCGTCATGAGCAGTTCTTC,CASTSLGGVARHEQFF
TRBD1,NA,TRBJ1-2,TRBV27,TGTGCCAGCAGTCTCCGGGACAGTTGGGGCTACACCTTC,CASSLRDSWGYTF
NA,once,TRBJ1-1,TRBV6-1,TGTGCCAGCAGCGCTCAGGGGAAATGGACTGAAGCTTTCTTT,CASSAQGKWTEAFF
NA,NA,TRBJ1-2,TRBV7-9,TGTGCCAGCAGCTTAGGGGTCAGCCTCCCGGGTGGCTACACCTTC,CASSLGVSLPGGYTF
TRBD1,NA,TRBJ2-2,TRBV5-5,TGTGCCAGCAGCTTGGGATGGACAGGGCGAACCGGGGAGCTGTTTTTT,CASSLGWTGRTGELFF
NA,NA,TRBJ2-7,TRBV4-1,TGCGCCAGCAGCCAAGAGTTATTCTACGAGCAGTACTTC,CASSQELFYEQYF
NA,NA,TRBJ1-5,TRBV2,TGTGCCAGCAGTGGCGGCGGGGGGCTACAGCCCCAGCATTTT,CASSGGGGLQPQHF
TRBD1,NA,TRBJ1-2,TRBV11-2,TGTGCCAGCAGCTTAGGGGACAGGTTCAGGAGTGTAAACTATGGCTACACCTTC,CASSLGDRFRSVNYGYTF
TRBD1,NA,TRBJ2-3,TRBV6-5,TGTGCCAGCAGGGGACAGGGGGCATTACAGAATACGCAGTATTTT,CASRGQGALQNTQYF
NA,NA,TRBJ1-2,TRBV12-2,TGTGCAAGTCGCTTAAGGGGTTACTATGGCTACACCTTC,CASRLRGYYGYTF
NA,NA,TRBJ1-5,TRBV7-8,TGTGCCAGCAGCCTCAGTTTCTGGCTTGCCTATCAGCCCCAGCATTTT,CASSLSFWLAYQPQHF
TRBD1,NA,TRBJ1-5,TRBV2,TGTGCCAGCACTGGACAGGGAAGCAATCAGCCCCAGCATTTT,CASTGQGSNQPQHF